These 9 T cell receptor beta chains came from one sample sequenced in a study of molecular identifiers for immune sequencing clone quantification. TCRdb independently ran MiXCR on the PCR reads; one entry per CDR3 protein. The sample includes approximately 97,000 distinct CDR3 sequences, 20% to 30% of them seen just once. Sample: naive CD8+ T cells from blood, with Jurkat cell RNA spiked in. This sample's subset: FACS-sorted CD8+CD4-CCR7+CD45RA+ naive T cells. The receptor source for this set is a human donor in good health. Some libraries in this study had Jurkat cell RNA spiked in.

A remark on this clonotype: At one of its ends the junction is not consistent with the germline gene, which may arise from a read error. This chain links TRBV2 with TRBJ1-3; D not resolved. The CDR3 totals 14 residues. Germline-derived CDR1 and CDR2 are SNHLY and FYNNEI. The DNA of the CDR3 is TGTGCCAGCACCCACTTGAGCTCTGGAAACACCACATATTTT. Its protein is CASTHLSSGNTTYF.

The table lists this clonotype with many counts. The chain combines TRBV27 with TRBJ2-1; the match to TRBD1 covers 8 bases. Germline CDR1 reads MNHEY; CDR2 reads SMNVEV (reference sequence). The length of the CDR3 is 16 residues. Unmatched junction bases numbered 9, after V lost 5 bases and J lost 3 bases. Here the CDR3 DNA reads TGTGCCAGCAGTGTTAGGGCAGGGGGCCGCTACAATGAGCAGTTCTTC. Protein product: CASSVRAGGRYNEQFF.

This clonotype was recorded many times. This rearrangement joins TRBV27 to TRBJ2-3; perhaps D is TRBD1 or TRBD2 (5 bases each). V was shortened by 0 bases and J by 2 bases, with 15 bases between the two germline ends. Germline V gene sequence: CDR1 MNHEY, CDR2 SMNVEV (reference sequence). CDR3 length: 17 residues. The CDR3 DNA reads TGTGCCAGCAGTTTATCGAGCCCTTTAGGGACCACAGATACGCAGTATTTT. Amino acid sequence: CASSLSSPLGTTDTQYF.

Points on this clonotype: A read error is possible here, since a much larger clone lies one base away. The CDR3 reads CASRRGTEAFF. CDR3 DNA: TGTGCCAGCAGGAGGGGAACTGAAGCTTTCTTT. The chain joins TRBV6-2 or TRBV6-3 to TRBJ1-1, with a weak D call TRBD1 (5 bases). The CDR3 runs 11 residues. With 6 bases removed from V and 5 bases from J, the gap between germline ends came to 7 bases. Germline values: CDR1 MNHEY, CDR2 SVGEGT.

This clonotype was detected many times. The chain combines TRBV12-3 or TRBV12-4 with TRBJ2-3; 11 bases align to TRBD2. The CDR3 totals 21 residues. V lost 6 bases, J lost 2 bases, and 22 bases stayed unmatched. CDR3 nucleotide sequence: TGTGCCAGCAGCACAATATCGACCGGGGAACTAGCGGGAGTAAACACAGATACGCAGTATTTT. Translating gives CASSTISTGELAGVNTDTQYF.

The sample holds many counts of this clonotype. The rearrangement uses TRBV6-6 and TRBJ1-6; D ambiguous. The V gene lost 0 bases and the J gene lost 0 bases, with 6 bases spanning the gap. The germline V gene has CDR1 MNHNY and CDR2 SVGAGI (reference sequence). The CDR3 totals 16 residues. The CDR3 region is CASSYSEPSYNSPLHF. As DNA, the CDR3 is TGTGCCAGCAGTTACTCCGAACCCTCCTATAATTCACCCCTCCACTTT.

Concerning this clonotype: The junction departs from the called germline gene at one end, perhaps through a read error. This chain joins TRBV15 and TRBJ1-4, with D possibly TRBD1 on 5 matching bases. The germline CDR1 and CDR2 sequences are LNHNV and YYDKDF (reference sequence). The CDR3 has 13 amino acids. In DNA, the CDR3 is TGTGCCACCCGGGGAATCGGGGACGAAAAACTGTCTTTT. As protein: CATRGIGDEKLSF.

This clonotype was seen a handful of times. DNA of the CDR3: TGTGCCAGCAGCTTAGCGCCTTCAGGGTACGATGGCTACACCTTC. This sequence encodes CASSLAPSGYDGYTF. The gene calls are TRBV7-6 and TRBJ1-2, with D perhaps TRBD1 (5 bases). Germline V gene sequence: CDR1 SGHVS, CDR2 FNYEAQ. Trimming pared 0 bases from V and 6 bases from J, leaving 14 bases between. The CDR3 extends over 15 amino acids.

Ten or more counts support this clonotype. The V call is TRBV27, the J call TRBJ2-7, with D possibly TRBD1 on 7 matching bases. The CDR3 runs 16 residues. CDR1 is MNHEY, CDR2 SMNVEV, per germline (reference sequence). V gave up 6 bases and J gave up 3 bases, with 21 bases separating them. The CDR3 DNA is TGTGCCAGCAGCCTATATGGCGGGGACAGCCTCTACGAGCAGTACTTC. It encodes CASSLYGGDSLYEQYF.